These 27 T cell receptor beta chains originate from one sample sequenced in a study of T cell responses to AZD1222 COVID-19 vaccine (dated by TCRdb to the early 2020s). The time point label, as the study defines it: baseline before first vaccination. The library was obtained by the immunoSEQ multiplex PCR assay. TCRdb holds this immuneACCESS table with in-frame rearrangements only. Some clones are missing; in checked studies, unresolved V genes explain under half, and the rest has no known cause. The sample profile shows roughly 70,000 clones; roughly 89% of them were found once. The ten largest make up about 2.5% of the sample. The specimen was peripheral blood, collected on day 0 of AZD1222 vaccination. Receptors originate from an adult in good health.

The chain carries TRBV7-3 and TRBJ2-7; 9 bases align to TRBD2. This CDR3 comprises 14 residues. Germline CDR1 is SGHTA and CDR2 is FQGTGA. V gave up 5 bases and J gave up 4 bases; unmatched junction bases: 6. The CDR3 DNA sequence: TGTGCCAGCAGCGTCCTAGCGGGAAATTACGAGCAGTACTTC. Translated: CASSVLAGNYEQYF.

The V and J genes are TRBV6-5 and TRBJ1-6; the match to TRBD1 covers 9 bases. The CDR3 has 15 amino acids. Trimming removed 6 bases from V and 5 bases from J; junction bases left unmatched: 5. Germline CDR1 reads MNHEY; CDR2 reads SVGAGI. The CDR3 here is CASRFGQGNNSPLHF. In DNA, the CDR3 is TGTGCCAGCAGGTTCGGACAGGGGAATAATTCACCCCTCCACTTT.

The rearrangement joins TRBV4-2 to TRBJ2-5, with 12 bases fitting TRBD2. The V gene's germline CDR1 is LGHNA and CDR2 YNFKEQ. This CDR3 is built from 16 residues. V shed 4 bases, J shed 2 bases, and the junction held 5 bases outside the gene matches. The DNA of the CDR3 is TGTGCCAGCAGCCGGGAGACTAGCGGGGGACAAGAGACCCAGTACTTC. Its protein is CASSRETSGGQETQYF.

This clone has a single count. The chain combines TRBV6-2 or TRBV6-3 with TRBJ2-1; a possible D gene is TRBD2 (6 bases). Trimming took off 3 bases at V and 15 bases at J, with 15 bases between the two ends. The CDR3 runs to 12 residues. The germline CDR1 and CDR2 sequences are MNHEY and SVGEGT. CDR3 sequence: CASSYTGTGWFF. DNA of the CDR3: TGTGCCAGCAGTTATACCGGGACTGGGTGGTTCTTC.

The chain uses TRBV7-2 and TRBJ1-3; no definite D call. The germline V and J ends were trimmed by 1 base and 4 bases, with 17 bases remaining between them. CDR1 and CDR2 (germline): SGHTA, FQGNSA. There are 17 residues in the CDR3. CDR3 nucleotides: TGTGCCAGCAGCTTAGAAGTCGGCCAGAGCTCCGGAAACACCATATATTTT. Protein: CASSLEVGQSSGNTIYF.

In DNA, the CDR3 is TGCGCCAGCAGCCAAGATCTTTTCGCGGGTGAGCAGTTCTTC. Protein product: CASSQDLFAGEQFF. This chain uses TRBV4-1 with TRBJ2-1; D is perhaps TRBD2 (5 bases). Trimming took off 0 bases at V and 9 bases at J, with 12 bases between the two ends. CDR1 and CDR2 from the germline V gene are MGHRA and YSYEKL. This CDR3 comprises 14 residues.

This chain joins TRBV10-3 and TRBJ1-1, with D perhaps TRBD1 (6 bases). Trimming stripped 0 bases from V and 6 bases from J, with 11 bases between. CDR3 length: 14 amino acids. CDR1 and CDR2 (germline): ENHRY, SYGVKD. Here the CDR3 reads CAISESGGGSEAFF. In DNA, the CDR3 is TGTGCCATCAGTGAGTCAGGGGGGGGGTCTGAAGCTTTCTTT.

The V gene is TRBV7-8, the J gene TRBJ2-1; weak D call: TRBD1 (5 bases). CDR1 is SGHVS and CDR2 is FQNEAQ in the germline V gene. This CDR3 comprises 15 residues. V lost 1 base to trimming and J lost 6 bases, with 13 bases between them. CDR3 coding DNA: TGTGCCAGCAGCTTAGATCAGGGTCGGCGCAATGAGCAGTTCTTC. This sequence encodes CASSLDQGRRNEQFF.

J is TRBJ2-1 and V is TRBV27, with 9 bases matching TRBD2. Germline CDR1 MNHEY, CDR2 SMNVEV (reference sequence). CDR3 length: 17 residues. With V trimmed by 2 bases and J by 0 bases, 5 bases remained unmatched. The DNA of the CDR3 is TGTGCCAGCAGTTTACTAGCGGGGCTCAGCTCCTACAATGAGCAGTTCTTC. It translates to CASSLLAGLSSYNEQFF.

The chain uses TRBV10-3 and TRBJ1-3, with D tentatively TRBD1 (5 bases). V dropped 11 bases and J dropped 0 bases, with 20 bases sitting between them. Looked up from germline, CDR1 is ENHRY and CDR2 is SYGVKD. CDR3 length equals 16 residues. CDR3 bases: TGTGCCGCCCAAGGAGGGGCAGCTAGCTCTGGAAACACCATATATTTT. It translates to CAAQGGAASSGNTIYF.

The rearrangement uses TRBV6-5 and TRBJ1-5, with 9 bases identical to TRBD1. There are 16 residues in the CDR3. Germline values: CDR1 MNHEY, CDR2 SVGAGI. V was clipped by 2 bases and J by 6 bases; unmatched bases: 8. CDR3 DNA sequence: TGTGCCAGCAGTTACCTCAAACCGGGACAGGGTCAGCCCCAGCATTTT. This gives the protein CASSYLKPGQGQPQHF.

This clone is a singleton in its sample. The CDR3: CASSLAGHSYEQYF. CDR3 DNA sequence: TGTGCCAGCTCACTGGCGGGACACTCCTACGAGCAGTACTTC. V and J are TRBV18 and TRBJ2-7, with D perhaps TRBD1 or TRBD2 (6 bases each). Germline CDR1 and CDR2: KGHSH and LQKENI. This CDR3 comprises 14 residues. Deletions cut 4 bases from V and 0 bases from J, with 10 bases between. Looking up the rest from reference TRBV18 and TRBJ2-7 gives the full variable domain: NAGVMQNPRHLVRRRGQEARLRCSPMKGHSHVYWYRQLPEEGLKFMVYLQKENIIDESGMPKERFSAEFPKEGPSILRIQQVVRGDSAAYFCASSLAGHSYEQYFGPGTRLTVT.

The chain carries TRBV5-1 and TRBJ2-3; TRBD2 matches 10 bases. V shed 4 bases, J shed 4 bases, and the junction held 3 bases outside the gene matches. There are 14 residues in the CDR3. The germline CDR1 and CDR2 sequences are SGHRS and YFSETQ. The chain's CDR3 is CASSNLAGADTQYF. CDR3 in DNA: TGCGCCAGCAGCAACCTAGCGGGGGCAGATACGCAGTATTTT.

The chain employs TRBV28 and TRBJ2-4; the match to TRBD2 covers 16 bases. J was trimmed by 8 bases and V by 1 base; bases with no gene match: 5. This CDR3 spans 17 amino acids. Germline lookup yields CDR1 MDHEN and CDR2 SYDVKM. CDR3 region: CASSLSGLAGGLDIQYF. The CDR3 nucleotides are TGTGCCAGCAGTTTATCGGGACTAGCGGGAGGGCTTGACATTCAGTACTTC.

V usage is TRBV7-9 and J usage is TRBJ2-1, with 8 positions matching TRBD2. Looked up from germline, CDR1 is SEHNR and CDR2 is FQNEAQ (reference sequence). This CDR3 spans 16 amino acids. The V and J ends lost 5 bases and 1 base, in that order; junction bases with no gene match: 7. This CDR3 reads CASSPGGGRSYNEQFF. Written as DNA, the CDR3 is TGTGCCAGCAGCCCCGGGGGCGGGAGGTCCTACAATGAGCAGTTCTTC.

This clone was recorded once. The V gene is TRBV7-7, the J gene TRBJ2-3, with D possibly TRBD2 on 5 matching bases. V was pared by 4 bases and J by 7 bases, with 15 bases between. CDR3 length: 14 amino acids. Germline loops: CDR1 SSHAT, CDR2 FNYEAQ (reference sequence). CDR3 residues: CASSSGLGENTQYF. Here the CDR3 DNA reads TGTGCCAGCAGCTCCGGACTGGGCGAGAATACGCAGTATTTT.

The chain combines TRBV5-5 with TRBJ1-1; a weak D match, TRBD1 (6 bases). This CDR3 contains 17 residues. In germline, CDR1 is SGHKS, CDR2 YYEKEE (reference sequence). The V end was cut by 1 base, the J end by 0 bases, with 16 bases between. The CDR3 loop is CASSLLDRESLNTEAFF. CDR3 nucleotides: TGTGCCAGCAGCTTGCTGGACAGAGAATCTTTGAACACTGAAGCTTTCTTT.

This clone has just one count. The chain carries TRBV27 and TRBJ1-1; TRBD1 agrees at 8 bases. CDR3 size: 16 residues. Unmatched junction bases numbered 8, after V lost 0 bases and J lost 5 bases. Germline V gene sequence: CDR1 MNHEY, CDR2 SMNVEV (reference sequence). The CDR3 protein is CASSLSLQGGRTEAFF. In nucleotides, the CDR3 is TGTGCCAGCAGTTTATCCTTACAGGGGGGGCGGACTGAAGCTTTCTTT.

This clone has a handful of counts. This chain links TRBV30 with TRBJ1-3; a weak D match, TRBD1 (5 bases). Trimming took 5 bases from V and 0 from J, leaving 11 bases between them. This CDR3 comprises 14 residues. Germline-derived CDR1 and CDR2 are GTSNPN and SVGIG (reference sequence). The CDR3 protein is CAWQRGVSGNTIYF. CDR3 coding DNA: TGTGCCTGGCAACGGGGGGTCTCTGGAAACACCATATATTTT.

Turning to this clone: Different DNA sequences within this sample yield the same CDR3. This sequence joins TRBV28 and TRBJ2-7, with D hard to call. This CDR3 is built from 12 residues. Germline assignment: CDR1 MDHEN and CDR2 SYDVKM. The V and J ends lost 5 bases and 3 bases respectively, with 8 bases between them. This chain's CDR3 is CASSTGRYEQYF. In DNA, the CDR3 is TGTGCCAGCAGTACTGGCCGCTACGAGCAGTACTTC.

The gene calls are TRBV12-5 and TRBJ2-1; 13 bases match TRBD2. CDR1 is LGHNT, CDR2 FRNRAP, per germline. This CDR3 spans 21 amino acids. J gave up 3 bases and V 3 bases, and 17 bases lay outside the gene matches. The CDR3: CASGFLPPGLAGLGFYNEQFF. In nucleotides, the CDR3 is TGTGCTAGTGGTTTCCTTCCCCCGGGACTAGCGGGATTGGGGTTCTACAATGAGCAGTTCTTC.

The chain combines TRBV19 with TRBJ1-1; the D is unclear. Germline V gene sequence: CDR1 LNHDA, CDR2 SQIVND (reference sequence). The CDR3 consists of 14 residues. Deletions cut 5 bases from V and 0 bases from J, with 10 bases between. CDR3 residues: CASSGDPMNTEAFF. The CDR3 DNA reads as TGTGCCAGTAGTGGCGACCCCATGAACACTGAAGCTTTCTTT. Combining the CDR3 with reference TRBV19 and TRBJ1-1 gives the whole variable domain DGGITQSPKYLFRKEGQNVTLSCEQNLNHDAMYWYRQDPGQGLRLIYYSQIVNDFQKGDIAEGYSVSREKKESFPLTVTSAQKNPTAFYLCASSGDPMNTEAFFGQGTRLTVV.

V gene TRBV4-3 combines with J gene TRBJ2-7, with D perhaps TRBD1 (6 bases). Trimming stripped 0 bases from V and 3 bases from J, with 9 bases between. The CDR3 extends over 14 amino acids. CDR1 is LGHNA, CDR2 YSLEER, per germline. CDR3 sequence: CASSQDLQGYEQYF. The CDR3 nucleotides are TGCGCCAGCAGCCAAGATCTACAGGGCTACGAGCAGTACTTC.

The J gene is TRBJ2-7, the V gene TRBV5-4, with D perhaps matching TRBD1 (6 bases). The CDR3 spans 14 residues. Per the germline V gene, CDR1 is SGHNT and CDR2 is YYREEE (reference sequence). V lost 4 bases and J 0 bases, leaving 11 bases between the germline ends. CDR3 protein: CASSKDSGSYEQYF. CDR3 in DNA: TGTGCCAGCAGCAAGGACAGCGGCTCCTACGAGCAGTACTTC.

CDR3 protein: CASSTGQGGHSPLHF. Written as DNA, the CDR3 is TGCGCCAGCAGCACCGGACAGGGAGGGCATTCACCCCTCCACTTT. The rearrangement links TRBV5-1 to TRBJ1-6; TRBD1 agrees at 8 bases. This CDR3 region has 15 residues. Trimming removed 4 bases from V and 8 bases from J; junction bases left unmatched: 8. Germline CDR1 SGHRS, CDR2 YFSETQ.

This clone was seen a single time. This chain links TRBV5-1 with TRBJ2-7; D not resolved. Germline V gene lookup returns CDR1 SGHRS and CDR2 YFSETQ. The CDR3 runs to 12 residues. V dropped 0 bases and J dropped 2 bases, with 3 bases sitting between them. The CDR3 reads CASSLDTYEQYF. Here the CDR3 DNA reads TGCGCCAGCAGCTTGGACACCTACGAGCAGTACTTC. The whole variable domain, filled in from reference TRBV5-1 and TRBJ2-7, reads KAGVTQTPRYLIKTRGQQVTLSCSPISGHRSVSWYQQTPGQGLQFLFEYFSETQRNKGNFPGRFSGRQFSNSRSEMNVSTLELGDSALYLCASSLDTYEQYFGPGTRLTVT.

This chain joins TRBV30 and TRBJ1-1; D not resolved. Per the germline V gene, CDR1 is GTSNPN and CDR2 is SVGIG (reference sequence). Trimming pared 2 bases from V and 9 bases from J, leaving 19 bases between. The CDR3 length is 14 residues. The DNA of the CDR3 is TGTGCCTGGAGTCCAAGTCCCGGGCTGAGTCAAGCTTTCTTT. Amino acids: CAWSPSPGLSQAFF.